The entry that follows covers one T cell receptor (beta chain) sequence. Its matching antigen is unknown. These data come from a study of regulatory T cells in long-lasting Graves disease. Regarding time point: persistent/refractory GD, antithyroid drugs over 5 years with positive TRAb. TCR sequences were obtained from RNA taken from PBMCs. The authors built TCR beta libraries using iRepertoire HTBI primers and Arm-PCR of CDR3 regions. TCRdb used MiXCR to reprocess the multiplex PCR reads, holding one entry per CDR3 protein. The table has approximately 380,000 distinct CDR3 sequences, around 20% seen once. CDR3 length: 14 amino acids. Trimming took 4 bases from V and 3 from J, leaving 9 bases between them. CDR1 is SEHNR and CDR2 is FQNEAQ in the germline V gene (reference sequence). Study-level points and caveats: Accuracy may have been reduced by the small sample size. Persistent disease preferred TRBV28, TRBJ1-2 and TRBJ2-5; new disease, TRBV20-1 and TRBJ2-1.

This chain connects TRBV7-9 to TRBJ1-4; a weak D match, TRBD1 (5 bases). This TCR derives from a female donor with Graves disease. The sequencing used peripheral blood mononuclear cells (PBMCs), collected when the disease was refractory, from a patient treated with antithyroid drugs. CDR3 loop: CASSYGHPNEKLFF. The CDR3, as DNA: TGTGCCAGCAGCTACGGACATCCTAATGAAAAACTGTTTTTT.